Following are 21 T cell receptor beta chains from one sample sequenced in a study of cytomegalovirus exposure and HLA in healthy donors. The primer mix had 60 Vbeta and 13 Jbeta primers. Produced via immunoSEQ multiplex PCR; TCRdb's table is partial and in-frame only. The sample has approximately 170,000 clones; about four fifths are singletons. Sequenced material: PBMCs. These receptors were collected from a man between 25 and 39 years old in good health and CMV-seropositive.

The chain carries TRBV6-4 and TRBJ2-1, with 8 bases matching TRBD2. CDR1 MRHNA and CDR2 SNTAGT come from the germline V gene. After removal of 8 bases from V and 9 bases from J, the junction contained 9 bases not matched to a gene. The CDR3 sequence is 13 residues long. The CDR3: CASYSSGVREQFF. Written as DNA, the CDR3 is TGTGCCAGCTACAGTAGCGGGGTTCGTGAGCAGTTCTTC.

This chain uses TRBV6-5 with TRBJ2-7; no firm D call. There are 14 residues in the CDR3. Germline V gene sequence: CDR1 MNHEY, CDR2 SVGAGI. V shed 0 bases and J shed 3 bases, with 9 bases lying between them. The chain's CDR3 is CASSYSREFYEQYF. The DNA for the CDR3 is TGTGCCAGCAGTTACTCAAGAGAATTCTACGAGCAGTACTTC.

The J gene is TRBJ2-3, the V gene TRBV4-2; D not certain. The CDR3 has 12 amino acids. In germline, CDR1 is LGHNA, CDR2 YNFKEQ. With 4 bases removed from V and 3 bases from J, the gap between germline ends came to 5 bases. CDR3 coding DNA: TGTGCCAGCAGCCCCGGGACAGATACGCAGTATTTT. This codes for CASSPGTDTQYF.

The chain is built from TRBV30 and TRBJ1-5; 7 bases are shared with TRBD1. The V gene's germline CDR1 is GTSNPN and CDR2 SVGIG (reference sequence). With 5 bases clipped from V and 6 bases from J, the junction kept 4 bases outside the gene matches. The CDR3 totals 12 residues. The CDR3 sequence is CAWRQGGQPQHF. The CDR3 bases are TGTGCCTGGCGACAGGGTGGTCAGCCCCAGCATTTT.

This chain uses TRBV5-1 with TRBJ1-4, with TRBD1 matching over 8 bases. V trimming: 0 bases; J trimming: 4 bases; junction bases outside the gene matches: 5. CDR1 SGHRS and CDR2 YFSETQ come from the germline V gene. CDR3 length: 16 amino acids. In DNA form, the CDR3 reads TGCGCCAGCAGCTTGGGTCAGGGGGCTATTAATGAAAAACTGTTTTTT. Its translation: CASSLGQGAINEKLFF.

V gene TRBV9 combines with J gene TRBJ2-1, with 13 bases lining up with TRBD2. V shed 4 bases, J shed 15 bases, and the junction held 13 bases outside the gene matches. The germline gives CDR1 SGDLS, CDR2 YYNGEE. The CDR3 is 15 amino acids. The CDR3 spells CASSFQGTSGTLLFF. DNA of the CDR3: TGTGCCAGCAGCTTCCAGGGGACTAGCGGGACCCTTTTGTTCTTC. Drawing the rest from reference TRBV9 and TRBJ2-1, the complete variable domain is DSGVTQTPKHLITATGQRVTLRCSPRSGDLSVYWYQQSLDQGLQFLIQYYNGEERAKGNILERFSAQQFPDLHSELNLSSLELGDSALYFCASSFQGTSGTLLFFGPGTRLTVL.

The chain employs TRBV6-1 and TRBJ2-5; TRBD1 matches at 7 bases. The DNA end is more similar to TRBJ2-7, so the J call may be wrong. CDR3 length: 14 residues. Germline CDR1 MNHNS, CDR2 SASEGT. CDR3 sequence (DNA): TGTGCCAGCAGTGCGTTCGACAGGGCCTACGAGCAGTACTTC. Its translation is CASSAFDRAYEQYF.

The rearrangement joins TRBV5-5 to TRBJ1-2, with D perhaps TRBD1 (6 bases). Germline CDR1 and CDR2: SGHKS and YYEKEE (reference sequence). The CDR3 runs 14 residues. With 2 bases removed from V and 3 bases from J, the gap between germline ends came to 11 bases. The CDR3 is CASSFRGVDYGYTF. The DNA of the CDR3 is TGTGCCAGCAGCTTCAGGGGAGTGGACTATGGCTACACCTTC.

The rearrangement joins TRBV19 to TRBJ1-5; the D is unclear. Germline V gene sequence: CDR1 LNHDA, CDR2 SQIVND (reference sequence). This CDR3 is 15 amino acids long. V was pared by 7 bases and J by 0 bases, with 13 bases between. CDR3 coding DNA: TGTGCCAGTACCATTTCTGAGTATAGCAATCAGCCCCAGCATTTT. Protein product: CASTISEYSNQPQHF.

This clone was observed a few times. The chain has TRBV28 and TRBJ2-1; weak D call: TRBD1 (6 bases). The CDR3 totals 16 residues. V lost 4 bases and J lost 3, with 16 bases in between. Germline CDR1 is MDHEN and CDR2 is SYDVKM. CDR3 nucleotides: TGTGCCAGCAGTTCCGGGACATATGGGGACTACAATGAGCAGTTCTTC. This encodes CASSSGTYGDYNEQFF.

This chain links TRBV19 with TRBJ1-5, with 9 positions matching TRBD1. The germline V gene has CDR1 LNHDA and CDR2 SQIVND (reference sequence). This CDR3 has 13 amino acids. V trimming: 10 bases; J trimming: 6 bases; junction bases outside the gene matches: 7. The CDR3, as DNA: TGTGCCACTACAGGGGGCTGGGGTCAGCCCCAGCATTTT. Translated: CATTGGWGQPQHF.

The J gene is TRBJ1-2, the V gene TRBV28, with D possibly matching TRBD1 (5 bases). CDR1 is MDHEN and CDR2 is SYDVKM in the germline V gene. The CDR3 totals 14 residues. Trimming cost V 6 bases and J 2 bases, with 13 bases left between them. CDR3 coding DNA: TGTGCCAGCAGACTCATAACAGGAAACTATGGCTACACCTTC. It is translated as CASRLITGNYGYTF.

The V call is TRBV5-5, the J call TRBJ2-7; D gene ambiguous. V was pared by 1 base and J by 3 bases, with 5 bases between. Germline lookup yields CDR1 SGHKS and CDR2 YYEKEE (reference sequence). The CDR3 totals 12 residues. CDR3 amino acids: CASSLTSYEQYF. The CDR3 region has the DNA TGTGCCAGCAGCTTGACCAGCTACGAGCAGTACTTC. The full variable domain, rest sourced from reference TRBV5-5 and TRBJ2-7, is DAGVTQSPTHLIKTRGQQVTLRCSPISGHKSVSWYQQVLGQGPQFIFQYYEKEERGRGNFPDRFSARQFPNYSSELNVNALLLGDSALYLCASSLTSYEQYFGPGTRLTVT.

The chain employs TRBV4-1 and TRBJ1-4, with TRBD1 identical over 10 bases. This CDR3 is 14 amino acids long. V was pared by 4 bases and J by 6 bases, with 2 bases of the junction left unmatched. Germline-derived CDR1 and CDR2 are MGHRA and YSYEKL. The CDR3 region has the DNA TGCGCCAGCAGCCTCGGGACAGGGGATGAAAAACTGTTTTTT. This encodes CASSLGTGDEKLFF.

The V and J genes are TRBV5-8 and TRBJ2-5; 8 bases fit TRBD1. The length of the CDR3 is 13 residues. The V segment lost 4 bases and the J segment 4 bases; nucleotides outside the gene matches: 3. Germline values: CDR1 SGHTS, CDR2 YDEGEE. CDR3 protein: CASSRDRGETQYF. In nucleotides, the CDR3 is TGTGCCAGCAGCCGAGACAGGGGAGAGACCCAGTACTTC. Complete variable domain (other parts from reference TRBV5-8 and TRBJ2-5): EAGVTQSPTHLIKTRGQQATLRCSPISGHTSVYWYQQALGLGLQFLLWYDEGEERNRGNFPPRFSGRQFPNYSSELNVNALELEDSALYLCASSRDRGETQYFGPGTRLLVL.

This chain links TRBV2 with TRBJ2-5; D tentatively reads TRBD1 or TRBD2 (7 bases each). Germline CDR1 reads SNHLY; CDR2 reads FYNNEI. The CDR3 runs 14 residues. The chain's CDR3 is CVSRGGGLQETQYF. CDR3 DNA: TGTGTTAGCAGGGGGGGAGGGCTACAAGAGACCCAGTACTTC.

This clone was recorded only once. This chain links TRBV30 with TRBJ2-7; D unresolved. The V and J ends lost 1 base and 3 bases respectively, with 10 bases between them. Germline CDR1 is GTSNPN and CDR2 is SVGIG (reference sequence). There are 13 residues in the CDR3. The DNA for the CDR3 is TGTGCCTGGAGTGGCAGAAATTACTACGAGCAGTACTTC. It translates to CAWSGRNYYEQYF.

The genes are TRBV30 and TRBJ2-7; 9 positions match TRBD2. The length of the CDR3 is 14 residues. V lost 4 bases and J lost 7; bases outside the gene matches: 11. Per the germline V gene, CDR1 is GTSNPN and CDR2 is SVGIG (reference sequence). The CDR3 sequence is CAWNKRTSVLEQYF. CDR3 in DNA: TGTGCCTGGAATAAAAGGACTAGCGTGCTAGAGCAGTACTTC.

DNA for the CDR3: TGTGCCAGCAGTGAAATTCCTGCCGGGGAGCTGTTTTTT. It is translated as CASSEIPAGELFF. J is TRBJ2-2 and V is TRBV2, with D unresolved. V lost 2 bases and J lost 6, with 7 bases in between. The CDR3 length is 13 residues. Germline values: CDR1 SNHLY, CDR2 FYNNEI.

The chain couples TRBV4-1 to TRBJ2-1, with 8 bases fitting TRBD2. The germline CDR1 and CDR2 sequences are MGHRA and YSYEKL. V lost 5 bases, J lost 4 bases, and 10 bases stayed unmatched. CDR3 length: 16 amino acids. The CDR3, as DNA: TGCGCCAGCAGCTACACCGGGAGGGCCAGGTACAATGAGCAGTTCTTC. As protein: CASSYTGRARYNEQFF.

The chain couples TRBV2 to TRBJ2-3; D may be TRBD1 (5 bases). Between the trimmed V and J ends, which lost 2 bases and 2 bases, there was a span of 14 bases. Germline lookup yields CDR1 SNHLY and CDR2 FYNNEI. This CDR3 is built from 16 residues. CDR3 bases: TGTGCCAGCAGTGAATCGGAGACAGACCCCACAGATACGCAGTATTTT. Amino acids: CASSESETDPTDTQYF.